The text below deals with one T cell receptor (beta chain). Its specificity is unknown. The data are from a study of cytomegalovirus exposure and HLA in healthy donors. Study-wide results and limits: Presence/absence analyses assumed roughly uniform sequencing depth across donors, which may not hold.

The CDR3 covers 14 residues. Looked up from germline, CDR1 is MNHEY and CDR2 is SVGAGI. V lost 6 bases, J lost 2 bases, and 12 bases lay in between. 13 Jbeta primers and 60 Vbeta primers were used for the PCR. Only in-frame clones appear in the TCRdb table, and some are missing; sequencing was by immunoSEQ multiplex PCR. The profile shows approximately 190,000 clones, over 75% of them singletons. The TCR originated in a boy younger than 10 in good health and CMV-seronegative. Source material: PBMCs. V gene TRBV6-5 combines with J gene TRBJ2-3, with D possibly being TRBD2 (6 bases). CDR3 sequence reads: CASSPIAVTDTQYF. CDR3 DNA: TGTGCCAGCAGCCCCATAGCGGTCACAGATACGCAGTATTTT.